Below, 15 T cell receptor beta chains from the same sample are listed, as sequenced in a study of cytomegalovirus exposure and HLA in healthy donors. PCR employed 60 Vbeta and 13 Jbeta primers. Measured with immunoSEQ multiplex PCR; TCRdb has only the in-frame clones, and not every one. The record lists roughly 120,000 clones, of which the ten most abundant hold roughly 4%. The sequenced material came from PBMCs. The receptors originated from a man aged 18 to 29 in good health and CMV-seronegative.

The chain links TRBV6-1 to TRBJ1-5; TRBD1 agrees at 9 bases. Germline assignment: CDR1 MNHNS and CDR2 SASEGT. V trimming: 1 base; J trimming: 7 bases; junction bases outside the gene matches: 5. This CDR3 has 15 amino acids. CDR3 nucleotide sequence: TGTGCCAGCAGTGAAGACGGGACAGGGTACCAGCCCCAGCATTTT. Protein sequence: CASSEDGTGYQPQHF.

V and J are TRBV2 and TRBJ1-1; 8 positions match TRBD1. CDR3 length: 12 amino acids. Germline loops: CDR1 SNHLY, CDR2 FYNNEI. Trimming cost V 6 bases and J 6 bases; bases outside gene matches: 3. In DNA form, the CDR3 reads TGTGCCAGCAGAAACAGGGGGGCTGAAGCTTTCTTT. As protein: CASRNRGAEAFF.

The gene calls are TRBV10-1 and TRBJ1-1, with D hard to call. The CDR3 length is 16 residues. Germline-derived CDR1 and CDR2 are WNHNN and SYGVQD (reference sequence). V dropped 0 bases and J dropped 3 bases, with 14 bases sitting between them. The CDR3 loop is CASSESIAFADTEAFF. The CDR3 nucleotides are TGCGCCAGCAGTGAGTCGATAGCCTTCGCCGACACTGAAGCTTTCTTT.

The chain couples TRBV5-1 to TRBJ1-3; TRBD1 aligns across 9 bases. The trim removed 4 bases at V and 8 bases at J, leaving 4 bases unmatched. The length of the CDR3 is 13 residues. Germline-derived CDR1 and CDR2 are SGHRS and YFSETQ. CDR3 in DNA: TGCGCCAGCAGCGGGGGACAGGGAGACACCATATATTTT. Its translation is CASSGGQGDTIYF.

The chain combines TRBV7-2 with TRBJ1-3, with D possibly being TRBD1 (5 bases). V was clipped by 4 bases and J by 7 bases, with 14 bases between them. Germline lookup yields CDR1 SGHTA and CDR2 FQGNSA. The CDR3 has 14 residues. CDR3 in amino acids: CASSSPSGKNTIYF. The CDR3 coding sequence is TGTGCCAGCAGCTCCCCTTCAGGGAAGAACACCATATATTTT.

The V and J genes are TRBV7-8 and TRBJ2-1; D call uncertain. Germline assignment: CDR1 SGHVS and CDR2 FQNEAQ. This CDR3 spans 15 amino acids. The germline V and J ends were trimmed by 0 bases and 3 bases, with 9 bases remaining between them. The CDR3 DNA reads as TGTGCCAGCAGCTTAGCTCTAGAACTCTACAATGAGCAGTTCTTC. Its translation: CASSLALELYNEQFF.

The V call is TRBV28, the J call TRBJ2-7, with TRBD1 matching 8 bases. The CDR3 covers 14 residues. With V trimmed by 8 bases and J by 5 bases, 11 bases remained unmatched. CDR1 and CDR2 from the germline V gene are MDHEN and SYDVKM. CDR3 sequence: CASAPGGRGHEQYF. The DNA of the CDR3 is TGTGCCAGCGCCCCAGGGGGCAGGGGCCACGAGCAGTACTTC.

The V and J genes are TRBV18 and TRBJ2-2; tentative D call: TRBD1 (5 bases). Trimming left V 3 bases short and J 1 base short, with 6 bases between. Germline CDR1 reads KGHSH; CDR2 reads LQKENI. The CDR3 spans 14 residues. CDR3 DNA sequence: TGTGCCAGCTCACCGACAGTGAACACCGGGGAGCTGTTTTTT. Protein: CASSPTVNTGELFF.

V gene TRBV5-5 combines with J gene TRBJ2-3; D might be TRBD2 (5 bases). Trimming cost V 1 base and J 0 bases, with 9 bases left between them. Germline V CDR1 and CDR2: SGHKS, YYEKEE (reference sequence). The CDR3 runs 15 residues. In nucleotides, the CDR3 is TGTGCCAGCAGCTTGTCTAGCTCTAGCACAGATACGCAGTATTTT. Amino acid sequence: CASSLSSSSTDTQYF. Looking up the rest from reference TRBV5-5 and TRBJ2-3 gives the full variable domain: DAGVTQSPTHLIKTRGQQVTLRCSPISGHKSVSWYQQVLGQGPQFIFQYYEKEERGRGNFPDRFSARQFPNYSSELNVNALLLGDSALYLCASSLSSSSTDTQYFGPGTRLTVL.

The chain has TRBV6-5 and TRBJ1-3, with a weak D call TRBD1 (6 bases). Per germline, CDR1 MNHEY and CDR2 SVGAGI. V was clipped by 6 bases and J by 0 bases, with 9 bases between them. This CDR3 comprises 14 residues. The CDR3 coding sequence is TGTGCCAGCAGGCAGGGGTCCTCTGGAAACACCATATATTTT. Translating it yields CASRQGSSGNTIYF.

V gene TRBV29-1 combines with J gene TRBJ2-7, with D maybe TRBD2 (6 bases). Germline assignment: CDR1 SQVTM and CDR2 ANQGSEA. Trimming took off 3 bases at V and 3 bases at J, with 6 bases between the two ends. The CDR3 covers 11 residues. The CDR3 loop is CSVEGGYEQYF. Here the CDR3 DNA reads TGCAGCGTTGAGGGGGGCTACGAGCAGTACTTC.

CDR3 region: CASSDGTSGYNEQFF. The CDR3 bases are TGTGCCAGCAGTGACGGGACTAGCGGGTACAATGAGCAGTTCTTC. This chain joins TRBV6-4 and TRBJ2-1, with 12 positions matching TRBD2. V was clipped by 2 bases and J by 4 bases; unmatched bases: 0. Germline lookup yields CDR1 MRHNA and CDR2 SNTAGT. The CDR3 has 15 residues.

The rearrangement links TRBV4-1 to TRBJ2-7; D call uncertain. The germline V gene has CDR1 MGHRA and CDR2 YSYEKL. The CDR3 has 14 residues. Trimming took 0 bases from V and 2 from J, leaving 8 bases between them. CDR3 coding DNA: TGCGCCAGCAGCCAAGAATGGAGTCCCTACGAGCAGTACTTC. Translated, it gives CASSQEWSPYEQYF.

V usage is TRBV4-1 and J usage is TRBJ2-5, with D possibly being TRBD2 (6 bases). The CDR3 totals 14 residues. Looked up from germline, CDR1 is MGHRA and CDR2 is YSYEKL. Trimming left V 4 bases short and J 4 bases short, with 13 bases between. CDR3 sequence: CASSPQGGGETQYF. The CDR3 nucleotides read TGCGCCAGCAGCCCTCAGGGAGGAGGAGAGACCCAGTACTTC.

The chain joins TRBV28 to TRBJ1-2; D is unclear. The germline CDR1 and CDR2 sequences are MDHEN and SYDVKM. The germline V and J ends were trimmed by 6 bases and 4 bases, with 21 bases remaining between them. The CDR3 runs to 16 residues. The DNA of the CDR3 is TGTGCCAGCAGCCGAATAGGAGATCTCGAGGGCTATGGCTACACCTTC. Residues: CASSRIGDLEGYGYTF.